The entry below gives a single T cell receptor (beta chain) sequence along with its context. This record belongs to a study of blood T cell repertoires in COVID-19. Study-wide context: Sample material is recorded as cDNA or gDNA derived from T cells, B-cell-depleted T cells, or PBMCs.

Original data processing: Reference gene primers were amplified, and this amplification served to estimate nucleated cell counts. TCRdb keeps only in-frame clones here, not all; method: immunoSEQ multiplex PCR. From that table come the V and J calls and clone size; the DNA was used to work out D and trimming. The repertoire holds about 390,000 clones, with more than 70% as singletons. Seattle participants joined during active infection and were tracked over time. CDR1 is ENHRY, CDR2 SYGVKD, per germline. Trimming took off 3 bases at V and 8 bases at J, with 8 bases between the two ends. The CDR3 contains 12 residues.

This chain joins TRBV10-3 and TRBJ2-1; D is uncertain. Sequences were obtained from peripheral blood. The receptor's source is a woman in her sixties with COVID-19, enrolled during active disease. The DNA of the CDR3 is TGTGCCATCAGTGAAGGCGGCGATGAGCAGTTCTTC. Translated: CAISEGGDEQFF.